This entry concerns a single T cell receptor beta chain. Its antigen is undetermined. The length of the CDR3 is 16 residues. Losses at the gene ends were 6 bases for V and 0 bases for J; bases not matched to a gene: 8. Germline V gene data show CDR1 as DFQATT and CDR2 as SNEGSKA (reference sequence). The data belong to a study of response to subunit inactivated influenza vaccine. One entry per CDR3 protein, called by TCRdb with MiXCR from the RT-PCR reads. The data hold about 540,000 distinct CDR3 sequences, with roughly 23% observed a single time. Study-level results: Few additional T cells are recruited per seasonal influenza vaccination, authors suggested.

This sample was also put to use in a study of T cells expressing NK-cell markers. Per that paper: TCR beta cDNA was generated via 5'RACE template switching incorporating UMIs. Sorted T-cell subsets CD3+CD56+NKG2C+, CD3+CD56+NKG2C- and CD3+CD56-NKG2C+ were TCR beta-sequenced. Dominant NKG2C+ clonotypes in five or six donors made up roughly 1.0-8% of CD8+ T cells. In a few donors, dominant clonotypes made up about 25-60.1% of CD3+CD56-NKG2C+ cells.

The receptor was derived from a man aged 50 or older who received an inactivated influenza vaccine. V usage is TRBV20-1 and J usage is TRBJ2-1, with TRBD2 matching over 10 bases. Sequencing was performed on CD4+ T cells sorted from PBMCs, taken 11 to 12 days after vaccination. CDR3 region: CSAGLAAADSYNEQFF. The CDR3 nucleotides read TGCAGTGCCGGACTAGCGGCCGCGGACTCCTACAATGAGCAGTTCTTC.